The 14 T cell receptor beta chains given below trace back to one sample, sequenced in a study of cytomegalovirus exposure and HLA in healthy donors. In the PCR, 60 Vbeta and 13 Jbeta primers were used. The repertoire was sequenced with immunoSEQ multiplex PCR; TCRdb's copy has only in-frame clones and lacks some. This sample carries around 76,000 clones, 73% of them seen once, and the ten largest clones take more than 15%. Sequencing was carried out using PBMCs. Source of these receptors: a woman in her forties in good health and CMV-seropositive.

This clone has a handful of counts. CDR3 in amino acids: CASSPLGGSVHEQFF. The CDR3 DNA follows: TGTGCCAGCAGCCCCCTGGGGGGGTCGGTCCATGAGCAGTTCTTC. The V and J genes are TRBV11-2 and TRBJ2-1, with 7 bases fitting TRBD2. J lost 8 bases, V lost 5 bases, and 12 bases had no gene match. There are 15 residues in the CDR3. CDR1 is SGHAT, CDR2 FQNNGV, per germline.

This clone was picked up one time. The chain is built from TRBV6-1 and TRBJ2-2; D call uncertain. This CDR3 is built from 11 residues. Per germline, CDR1 MNHNS and CDR2 SASEGT. V lost 8 bases and J 7 bases, leaving 8 bases between the germline ends. CDR3 protein: CASGYSGELFF. CDR3 DNA: TGTGCCAGCGGGTACAGCGGGGAGCTGTTTTTT.

Notes on this clone: A read error is likely here: a far larger clone is one base away. This chain uses TRBV4-1 with TRBJ1-1; 7 nucleotides line up with TRBD1. The CDR3 covers 15 residues. CDR1 and CDR2 from the germline V gene are MGHRA and YSYEKL. Losses at the gene ends were 0 bases for V and 4 bases for J; bases not matched to a gene: 5. Here the CDR3 DNA reads TGCGCCAGCAGCCAAGACTCGACAGGGAGCACTGAAGCTTTCTTT. It encodes CASSQDSTGSTEAFF.

This chain joins TRBV29-1 and TRBJ1-1; D unclear. Per the germline V gene, CDR1 is SQVTM and CDR2 is ANQGSEA. The CDR3 length is 11 residues. Trimming removed 5 bases at V and 6 bases at J, with 10 bases between. The CDR3, as DNA: TGCAGCGTTTGCCCCGGGGCTGAAGCTTTCTTT. This codes for CSVCPGAEAFF.

The J gene is TRBJ2-1, the V gene TRBV7-2, with 12 bases identical to TRBD2. V shed 5 bases and J 7 bases; nucleotides not matched to a gene: 12. The germline V gene has CDR1 SGHTA and CDR2 FQGNSA. The CDR3 extends over 17 amino acids. The CDR3 loop reads CASSLRPSGRAGNEQFF. DNA of the CDR3: TGTGCCAGCAGCCTACGTCCTAGCGGGAGGGCCGGGAATGAGCAGTTCTTC.

Concerning this clone itself: An end of the junction differs from the germline gene, which may be a read error. The chain is built from TRBV29-1 and TRBJ1-2; D not resolved. The CDR3 length is 13 residues. Germline CDR1 is SQVTM and CDR2 is ANQGSEA. The CDR3 spells CSAPGGPGYGYPF. The CDR3 nucleotides are TGCAGCGCCCCCGGCGGCCCTGGATATGGCTACCCCTTC.

This clone was detected a few times. The genes are TRBV7-2 and TRBJ1-6; D perhaps matches TRBD1 (5 bases). CDR1 is SGHTA, CDR2 FQGNSA, per germline. The CDR3 consists of 15 residues. V lost 7 bases and J 7 bases, leaving 17 bases between the germline ends. CDR3 in amino acids: CASTHQTELNSPLHF. In nucleotides, the CDR3 is TGTGCCAGCACCCACCAGACAGAACTCAATTCACCCCTCCACTTT.

The genes are TRBV5-1 and TRBJ2-1; 8 bases are shared with TRBD1. This CDR3 is 16 amino acids long. The J segment lost 4 bases and the V segment lost 4 bases, leaving 10 bases of the junction unmatched. Germline V gene sequence: CDR1 SGHRS, CDR2 YFSETQ. The CDR3 bases are TGCGCCAGCAGCCGCGTGACAGGGGTCCAATACAATGAGCAGTTCTTC. Translated: CASSRVTGVQYNEQFF.

This clone was seen only once. The chain uses TRBV19 and TRBJ1-6; 9 bases fit TRBD1. Looked up from germline, CDR1 is LNHDA and CDR2 is SQIVND (reference sequence). This CDR3 spans 15 amino acids. V dropped 8 bases and J dropped 7; count of bases not matched to a gene: 9. Written as DNA, the CDR3 is TGTGCCAGTGCCCGGACAGGGGTCTCGAATTCACCCCTCCACTTT. Its translation is CASARTGVSNSPLHF.

V is TRBV11-1 and J is TRBJ2-6, with a tentative D call TRBD2 (5 bases). This CDR3 is built from 19 residues. Germline V gives CDR1 SGHAT, CDR2 FQDESV (reference sequence). Trimming left V 1 base short and J 0 bases short, with 16 bases between. The CDR3 sequence: CASSLGETPACSGANVLTF. The DNA of the CDR3 is TGTGCCAGCAGCTTAGGGGAGACACCGGCCTGCTCTGGGGCCAACGTCCTGACTTTC.

This chain links TRBV6-5 with TRBJ2-7; 7 nucleotides line up with TRBD1. V lost 4 bases, J lost 3 bases, and 9 bases stayed unmatched. The CDR3 extends over 15 amino acids. Per the germline V gene, CDR1 is MNHEY and CDR2 is SVGAGI. The CDR3 sequence is CASSSPGTAYYEQYF. The CDR3 nucleotides read TGTGCCAGCAGTTCCCCCGGGACAGCCTACTACGAGCAGTACTTC.

The rearrangement links TRBV6-5 to TRBJ1-4, with TRBD1 as a possible D gene (6 bases). V was pared by 5 bases and J by 5 bases, with 15 bases between. The CDR3 extends over 15 amino acids. In germline, CDR1 is MNHEY, CDR2 SVGAGI. CDR3 nucleotides: TGTGCCAGCAGTCGGACAGCAAGAAAAAATGAAAAACTGTTTTTT. Translated, it gives CASSRTARKNEKLFF.

A few counts support this clone. This chain joins TRBV4-1 and TRBJ1-5; 8 bases agree with TRBD1. Germline V lookup: CDR1 MGHRA, CDR2 YSYEKL. V trimming: 0 bases; J trimming: 2 bases; junction bases outside the gene matches: 0. This CDR3 is 15 amino acids long. In nucleotides, the CDR3 is TGCGCCAGCAGCCAAGAGGACAGGGGCAATCAGCCCCAGCATTTT. This gives the protein CASSQEDRGNQPQHF.

The chain is built from TRBV6-1 and TRBJ1-4; 8 bases align to TRBD1. There are 14 residues in the CDR3. Germline-derived CDR1 and CDR2 are MNHNS and SASEGT. J was trimmed by 0 bases and V by 6 bases; bases with no gene match: 0. For the CDR3, the DNA is TGTGCCAGCAGGGACAGGGCAACTAATGAAAAACTGTTTTTT. Translating it yields CASRDRATNEKLFF.